Shown below are 18 T cell receptor beta chains from a single sample sequenced in a study of shared clonotypes between healthy human individuals. Some clones are missing from TCRdb's copy, which holds only in-frame ones; the method was immunoSEQ multiplex PCR. The sample carries a few million clones, just under 95% recorded once. The material sequenced was naive CD4+ T cells from PBMCs. Subset meaning: CD45RA+ positively selected. The receptors were gathered from a man younger than 35 in good health. Some clones in this sample may be carry-over from other donors' samples.

This sequence joins TRBV18 and TRBJ2-7, with TRBD2 identical over 12 bases. Germline V gene lookup returns CDR1 KGHSH and CDR2 LQKENI. With V trimmed by 5 bases and J by 5 bases, 22 bases remained unmatched. The CDR3 has 20 residues. Here the CDR3 DNA reads TGTGCCAGCTCAAGTTGGCCTCCAGGCCCGACTAGCGGGAGCTTCGACGAGCAGTACTTC. The encoded protein is CASSSWPPGPTSGSFDEQYF.

J is TRBJ2-2 and V is TRBV7-3, with 8 bases aligning to TRBD1. V was clipped by 2 bases and J by 1 base; unmatched bases: 3. CDR1 SGHTA and CDR2 FQGTGA come from the germline V gene. The CDR3 contains 16 residues. DNA for the CDR3: TGTGCCAGCAGCTTATACGGGACAGGGAACACCGGGGAGCTGTTTTTT. This sequence encodes CASSLYGTGNTGELFF.

This clone was picked up one time. V and J are TRBV5-1 and TRBJ2-5; TRBD2 matches at 14 bases. CDR3 length equals 17 residues. The V and J ends lost 4 bases and 4 bases, in that order; junction bases with no gene match: 9. CDR1 is SGHRS, CDR2 YFSETQ, per germline. The CDR3 coding sequence is TGCGCCAGCAGCCCCCGGGGACTAGCGGGAGTACGAGAGACCCAGTACTTC. Translation gives CASSPRGLAGVRETQYF.

The CDR3 protein is CASSYAGSRLEQYF. The CDR3 DNA follows: TGTGCCAGCAGTTACGCAGGTTCTCGCCTCGAGCAGTACTTC. The V call is TRBV6-6, the J call TRBJ2-7; no clear D gene. The CDR3 contains 14 residues. V shed 2 bases and J shed 6 bases, with 14 bases lying between them. From germline, CDR1 is MNHNY and CDR2 SVGAGI (reference sequence).

This rearrangement joins TRBV7-9 to TRBJ2-2; 8 nucleotides align to TRBD2. The CDR3 has 18 residues. J lost 6 bases, V lost 3 bases, and 15 bases had no gene match. Per germline, CDR1 SEHNR and CDR2 FQNEAQ (reference sequence). The CDR3 sequence is CASSFGGRTYLWPGELFF. The CDR3 DNA reads TGTGCCAGCAGCTTCGGCGGGAGGACGTATTTATGGCCCGGGGAGCTGTTTTTT.

In its sample, this clone was seen a few times. The chain couples TRBV28 to TRBJ1-1, with 7 bases that match TRBD1. With 5 bases clipped from V and 5 bases from J, the junction kept 11 bases outside the gene matches. The CDR3 consists of 15 residues. Germline V CDR1 and CDR2: MDHEN, SYDVKM. CDR3 nucleotides: TGTGCCAGCAGTCCCCGAAGCCCAGGGGGGACTGAAGCTTTCTTT. It specifies CASSPRSPGGTEAFF.

Comment on this clone: Other DNA sequences from this sample encode an identical CDR3 as well. The rearrangement joins TRBV27 to TRBJ1-2; maybe TRBD1 (6 bases). Germline V CDR1 and CDR2: MNHEY, SMNVEV (reference sequence). V was pared by 2 bases and J by 2 bases, with 6 bases between. This CDR3 region has 13 residues. The CDR3 DNA reads as TGTGCCAGCAGTTTACAGGGGAACTATGGCTACACCTTC. Translated: CASSLQGNYGYTF.

This chain links TRBV6-5 with TRBJ2-7, with D possibly TRBD2 on 6 matching bases. V dropped 5 bases and J dropped 6 bases, with 11 bases sitting between them. The CDR3 is made up of 12 amino acids. Germline CDR1 MNHEY, CDR2 SVGAGI. DNA for the CDR3: TGTGCCAGCAGTCAACACGGGAGCGAGCAGTACTTC. Translating gives CASSQHGSEQYF.

The CDR3 DNA reads as TGTGCCAGCTCACCGGACCCATCAGGGACTGGCTACACCTTC. It yields the protein CASSPDPSGTGYTF. The chain links TRBV18 to TRBJ1-2, with D tentatively TRBD1 (5 bases). CDR3 length: 14 residues. Per germline, CDR1 KGHSH and CDR2 LQKENI. V was clipped by 3 bases and J by 7 bases, with 15 bases between them. The variable domain in full, completed from reference TRBV18 and TRBJ1-2, reads NAGVMQNPRHLVRRRGQEARLRCSPMKGHSHVYWYRQLPEEGLKFMVYLQKENIIDESGMPKERFSAEFPKEGPSILRIQQVVRGDSAAYFCASSPDPSGTGYTFGSGTRLTVV.

This clone was counted a single time. The chain employs TRBV4-3 and TRBJ2-1, with 11 bases aligning to TRBD2. Germline-derived CDR1 and CDR2 are LGHNA and YSLEER. V shed 2 bases, J shed 6 bases, and the junction held 6 bases outside the gene matches. The CDR3 is 16 amino acids. DNA of the CDR3: TGCGCCAGCAGCCAATTACTAGCGGGGGTTCCCAATGAGCAGTTCTTC. Protein sequence: CASSQLLAGVPNEQFF.

This clone was counted once. The chain carries TRBV5-1 and TRBJ2-7; 11 bases match TRBD1. The CDR3 is 14 amino acids. The germline V gene has CDR1 SGHRS and CDR2 YFSETQ. The J segment lost 2 bases and the V segment lost 7 bases, leaving 5 bases of the junction unmatched. The CDR3 protein is CASRPDRGPYEQYF. The CDR3 DNA reads as TGCGCCAGCCGCCCGGACAGGGGGCCCTACGAGCAGTACTTC.

As DNA, the CDR3 is TGCGCCAGCAGCATATTTCGGGCGGGAGCGGGGGAGACCCAGTACTTC. This sequence encodes CASSIFRAGAGETQYF. The chain employs TRBV5-1 and TRBJ2-5; the match to TRBD2 covers 7 bases. The CDR3 is 16 amino acids. After removal of 4 bases from V and 5 bases from J, the junction contained 14 bases not matched to a gene. Per the germline V gene, CDR1 is SGHRS and CDR2 is YFSETQ.

V gene TRBV5-4 combines with J gene TRBJ1-4; 9 bases map to TRBD1. Trimming took 4 bases from V and 8 from J; bases not matched to a gene: 9. The CDR3 sequence is 15 residues long. CDR1 SGHNT and CDR2 YYREEE come from the germline V gene (reference sequence). The CDR3 DNA sequence: TGTGCCAGCAGCATCATGGGACAGGGAAACGAAAAACTGTTTTTT. This sequence encodes CASSIMGQGNEKLFF.

This clone was picked up one time. V usage is TRBV5-6 and J usage is TRBJ2-4; TRBD2 agrees at 7 bases. Germline loops: CDR1 SGHDT, CDR2 YYEEEE. With V trimmed by 2 bases and J by 2 bases, 1 base remained unmatched. This CDR3 spans 14 amino acids. CDR3 protein: CASSFGGTKNIQYF. The CDR3 region has the DNA TGTGCCAGCAGCTTCGGGGGGACCAAAAACATTCAGTACTTC.

The rearrangement joins TRBV29-1 to TRBJ1-5, with 11 bases that match TRBD1. V lost 4 bases, J lost 1 base, and 6 bases stayed unmatched. This CDR3 spans 16 amino acids. The germline V gene encodes CDR1 SQVTM and CDR2 ANQGSEA. The CDR3, as DNA: TGCAGCGTTGCCGGGACAGGGGGAGGGAGCAATCAGCCCCAGCATTTT. It translates to CSVAGTGGGSNQPQHF. Full variable domain (rest looked up from reference TRBV29-1 and TRBJ1-5): SAVISQKPSRDICQRGTSLTIQCQVDSQVTMMFWYRQQPGQSLTLIATANQGSEATYESGFVIDKFPISRPNLTFSTLTVSNMSPEDSSIYLCSVAGTGGGSNQPQHFGDGTRLSIL.

V usage is TRBV5-1 and J usage is TRBJ2-1; D perhaps matches TRBD2 (6 bases). V lost 6 bases and J lost 0, with 16 bases in between. Germline-derived CDR1 and CDR2 are SGHRS and YFSETQ. This CDR3 is built from 16 residues. CDR3 bases: TGCGCCAGCACAGTAGCGGTGATAAGCTCCTACAATGAGCAGTTCTTC. This codes for CASTVAVISSYNEQFF.

To note about this clone: Other nucleotide sequences from this sample produce the same CDR3. This sequence joins TRBV18 and TRBJ2-7; D not certain. V lost 2 bases to trimming and J lost 4 bases, with 6 bases between them. Germline-derived CDR1 and CDR2 are KGHSH and LQKENI. The CDR3 extends over 12 amino acids. CDR3 nucleotide sequence: TGTGCCAGCTCACCAAGTAGGTACGAGCAGTACTTC. This sequence encodes CASSPSRYEQYF. Full variable domain (remainder filled in from reference TRBV18 and TRBJ2-7): NAGVMQNPRHLVRRRGQEARLRCSPMKGHSHVYWYRQLPEEGLKFMVYLQKENIIDESGMPKERFSAEFPKEGPSILRIQQVVRGDSAAYFCASSPSRYEQYFGPGTRLTVT.

V and J are TRBV7-9 and TRBJ1-6, with D possibly TRBD1 on 5 matching bases. Trimming stripped 5 bases from V and 6 bases from J, with 11 bases between. Germline V lookup: CDR1 SEHNR, CDR2 FQNEAQ (reference sequence). The CDR3 totals 14 residues. The CDR3 loop reads CASSPGTSNSPLHF. DNA of the CDR3: TGTGCCAGCAGCCCCGGGACTTCTAATTCACCCCTCCACTTT.